This T cell receptor beta chain was profiled in a study of glioma-infiltrating T cells after dendritic cell vaccination. Study-level information: Samples are from glioblastoma patients in Phase I and II dendritic cell vaccine trials. Patients received autologous tumor lysate-pulsed dendritic cell vaccination between the early 2000s and the early 2010s.

Libraries were prepared by immunoSEQ multiplex PCR; TCRdb keeps only in-frame clonotypes and omits some of them. The data hold fewer than 75,000 clones, with about 86% observed a single time. With V trimmed by 10 bases and J by 8 bases, 9 bases remained unmatched. The length of the CDR3 is 13 residues. The germline gives CDR1 SNHLY, CDR2 FYNNEI. The receptor was isolated from a human donor with glioblastoma. V and J are TRBV2 and TRBJ2-1, with 9 bases identical to TRBD1. Sequencing was performed on blood, taken before dendritic cell vaccination. The CDR3 DNA reads as TGTGCCATCGAATCACAGGGGGCGGATGAGCAGTTCTTC. As protein: CAIESQGADEQFF. Combining the CDR3 with reference TRBV2 and TRBJ2-1 gives the whole variable domain EPEVTQTPSHQVTQMGQEVILRCVPISNHLYFYWYRQILGQKVEFLVSFYNNEISEKSEIFDDQFSVERPDGSNFTLKIRSTKLEDSAMYFCAIESQGADEQFFGPGTRLTVL.